Listed here are 6 T cell receptor beta chains from one sample, sequenced in a study of identical twins. TCRdb reprocessed the 5' RACE reads via MiXCR and lists one record per CDR3 protein. Seen here are around 1.7 million distinct CDR3 sequences, around 29% observed once, and the top ten hold around 0.25%. The sample comprised cord blood. The receptors originated from a newborn girl in good health.

V gene TRBV7-9 combines with J gene TRBJ2-3; 9 bases line up with TRBD1. Germline CDR1 is SEHNR and CDR2 is FQNEAQ (reference sequence). Trimming cost V 0 bases and J 8 bases; bases outside gene matches: 6. This CDR3 has 15 residues. The chain's CDR3 is CASSLAVDRGATQYF. The CDR3 DNA is TGTGCCAGCAGCTTAGCGGTGGACAGGGGAGCTACGCAGTATTTT. Supplemented by reference TRBV7-9 and TRBJ2-3, the full variable domain reads DTGVSQNPRHKITKRGQNVTFRCDPISEHNRLYWYRQTLGQGPEFLTYFQNEAQLEKSRLLSDRFSAERPKGSFSTLEIQRTEQGDSAMYLCASSLAVDRGATQYFGPGTRLTVL.

This rearrangement joins TRBV9 to TRBJ2-2, with a tentative D call TRBD2 (5 bases). V dropped 3 bases and J dropped 4 bases, with 13 bases sitting between them. The CDR3 has 15 amino acids. Germline CDR1 and CDR2: SGDLS and YYNGEE. The CDR3 loop is CASSALGLGTGELFF. The CDR3 nucleotides are TGTGCCAGCAGCGCACTAGGGCTCGGCACCGGGGAGCTGTTTTTT.

The V call is TRBV28, the J call TRBJ2-5, with a tentative D call TRBD2 (6 bases). V was shortened by 5 bases and J by 12 bases, with 16 bases between the two germline ends. CDR1 is MDHEN, CDR2 SYDVKM, per germline. The length of the CDR3 is 12 residues. The CDR3 here is CASSLSRGLKYF. The CDR3 DNA sequence: TGTGCCAGCAGTCTCTCCCGGGGGTTGAAGTACTTC. The full variable domain, its missing parts supplied by reference TRBV28 and TRBJ2-5, is DVKVTQSSRYLVKRTGEKVFLECVQDMDHENMFWYRQDPGLGLRLIYFSYDVKMKEKGDIPEGYSVSREKKERFSLILESASTNQTSMYLCASSLSRGLKYFGPGTRLLVL.

The chain joins TRBV7-6 to TRBJ2-3; D not resolved. The CDR3 contains 15 residues. Germline V gene data show CDR1 as SGHVS and CDR2 as FNYEAQ. With 3 bases removed from V and 2 bases from J, the gap between germline ends came to 12 bases. DNA for the CDR3: TGTGCCAGCAGCTTCCCGTGGGCACCCACAGATACGCAGTATTTT. Translation gives CASSFPWAPTDTQYF.

CDR3: CSVARGLAGTDTQYF. The DNA of the CDR3 is TGCAGCGTTGCCAGGGGACTAGCGGGGACAGATACGCAGTATTTT. This chain joins TRBV29-1 and TRBJ2-3; 13 bases are shared with TRBD2. Germline V gene lookup returns CDR1 SQVTM and CDR2 ANQGSEA. The CDR3 totals 15 residues. J was trimmed by 3 bases and V by 4 bases; bases with no gene match: 4.

The gene calls are TRBV14 and TRBJ1-2; the match to TRBD1 covers 9 bases. The CDR3 covers 14 residues. V shed 4 bases, J shed 6 bases, and the junction held 6 bases outside the gene matches. Germline V lookup: CDR1 SGHDN, CDR2 FVKESK. The CDR3: CASSPGDRDHGYTF. The DNA for the CDR3 is TGTGCCAGCAGCCCAGGGGACAGGGATCATGGCTACACCTTC.